This T cell receptor beta chain is drawn from a study of T cell repertoires and HLA-DP antigens. Study overall: Donors were two male and one female, aged 18-to-29 to 60-to-69. Sorted CD137+CD4+ samples averaged 218.4 ng DNA; pre-culture CD4+ samples, 1,000 to 1,500 ng.

V was clipped by 2 bases and J by 1 base, with 11 bases between them. CDR3 size: 15 residues. CDR1 is SGHTA and CDR2 is FQGTGA in the germline V gene. This table comes from immunoSEQ multiplex PCR, and its TCRdb copy is limited to in-frame clones, with some not included. In the table there are around 100,000 clones, about 91% of which are singletons. CD4+ T cells were isolated untouched, about 98% pure. Note on this clone: Its antigen is not identified.

The clonotype comes from a woman aged 18-35 years in good health and CMV-seronegative. The chain carries TRBV7-3 and TRBJ1-1, with D perhaps TRBD1 (5 bases). The sample was CD4+ T cells from PBMCs. CDR3 bases: TGTGCCAGCAGCTTAGGGGGTATGGCGAACACTGAAGCTTTCTTT. Translating gives CASSLGGMANTEAFF.